A selection of T cell receptor beta chains follows, all from one sample in a study of CXCR3-negative and CXCR3-positive naive CD8 T cells. Each CDR3 protein gets one entry in TCRdb, which reprocessed the 5' RACE reads and gives no DNA. The sample table sets out about 80,000 distinct CDR3 sequences. Material for sequencing was naive CXCR3- CD8+ T cells from blood. The receptors here all came from a human donor in good health. Some clones in this sample may be carry-over from other donors' samples. CDR3s include the opening cysteine and the closing phenylalanine or tryptophan.

V gene,J gene,CDR3 protein
TRBV5-1,TRBJ1-1,CASTHGTGNTEAFF
TRBV29-1,TRBJ2-5,CSVQALAEKETQCF
TRBV29-1,TRBJ2-1,CSVELGTLGGYNEQFF
TRBV15,TRBJ2-6,CATSRERGEDGTGANVLTF
TRBV5-1,TRBJ1-1,CASSLSSGVGMNTEAFF
TRBV2,TRBJ2-7,CASSLPSGLYEQYF
TRBV5-1,TRBJ2-7,CASSLPGGYEQYF
TRBV4-2,TRBJ2-3,CASSQDQAGGNTDTQYF
TRBV7-8,TRBJ2-7,CASSLGDFYEQYF
TRBV11-3,TRBJ2-5,CASSAGETQYF
TRBV27,TRBJ2-1,CASSPSPGLFQFF
TRBV12-5,TRBJ2-1,CASGLPGGSYNEQFF
TRBV13,TRBJ2-1,CASSGEEHRDTGYNEQFF
TRBV12-3/TRBV12-4,TRBJ2-1,CASSFGLEQFF
TRBV27,TRBJ2-7,CASSLGGDSYEQYF
TRBV7-9,TRBJ2-5,CASSLAVGAQETQYF
TRBV21-1,TRBJ2-1,CASSNRTRSSYNEQFF
TRBV24-1,TRBJ2-7,CATSDLGYEQYF
TRBV7-2,TRBJ2-3,CASSSATDTQYF
TRBV20-1,TRBJ2-5,CSAPTGYQETQYF
TRBV7-9,TRBJ2-7,CASLSIRTVSYEQYF
TRBV4-1,TRBJ2-1,CASSQQHPGQREQFF
TRBV28,TRBJ1-2,CASSPSRIRVNGYTF
TRBV29-1,TRBJ2-3,CSPRVGGDTQYF
TRBV28,TRBJ2-3,CASSPPGGGGGTDTQYF
TRBV6-2/TRBV6-3,TRBJ2-7,CASSPLWTGLVSYEQYF
TRBV30,TRBJ1-1,CAWSGAGGEAFF
TRBV28,TRBJ1-1,CASSFFFLGTEAFF
TRBV5-4,TRBJ1-1,CASSLGQGGEMNTEAFF
TRBV29-1,TRBJ2-3,CSVDDGRVTDTQYF
TRBV20-1,TRBJ2-7,CSAKQVASNEQYF
TRBV15,TRBJ1-4,CATSRVGTNEKLFF
TRBV5-6,TRBJ2-7,CASSSDGVYEQYF
TRBV7-6,TRBJ2-1,CASSLEQGLYNEQFF
TRBV21-1,TRBJ2-7,CASSIFRHPFKSPMGLEQYF
TRBV12-3/TRBV12-4,TRBJ2-1,CASRPLAGGAYNEQFF
TRBV15,TRBJ1-2,CATSNRDSLGYTF
TRBV5-1,TRBJ2-3,CASTSTDTQYF
TRBV2,TRBJ2-7,CASSPRGMSYEQYF
TRBV3-1,TRBJ2-3,CASSQVVTDTQYF
TRBV28,TRBJ2-7,CASTPWNPNYEQYF
TRBV11-3,TRBJ1-1,CASSLTTNTEAFF
TRBV14,TRBJ2-2,CASSEEEIGELFF
TRBV3-2,TRBJ2-4,CASSHSGSGEAKNIQYF
TRBV12-3/TRBV12-4,TRBJ2-7,CASRQVPYEQYF
TRBV27,TRBJ1-6,CASTSTGVTVSPLHF
TRBV12-3/TRBV12-4,TRBJ2-7,CASSPLPYEQYF